Below, 20 T cell receptor beta chains from the same sample are listed, as sequenced in a study of PD-L1 blockade in urothelial cancer. Sequenced by immunoSEQ multiplex PCR; TCRdb stores in-frame clones only, minus some. The sample records about 88,000 clones, more than 90% being singletons. The sequencing here drew on PBMCs, taken around atezolizumab (anti-PD-L1) treatment. The source is a man in his 60s with urothelial cancer.

The V and J genes are TRBV7-8 and TRBJ2-3, with 8 positions matching TRBD2. Per germline, CDR1 SGHVS and CDR2 FQNEAQ. With 4 bases clipped from V and 7 bases from J, the junction kept 13 bases outside the gene matches. The CDR3 extends over 16 amino acids. The CDR3 bases are TGTGCCAGCAGCTCCGTAGAGCGGGAGATGGGGAATACGCAGTATTTT. Its translation is CASSSVEREMGNTQYF.

The chain couples TRBV10-3 to TRBJ2-1, with D perhaps matching TRBD2 (5 bases). V lost 4 bases and J lost 7, with 14 bases in between. Looked up from germline, CDR1 is ENHRY and CDR2 is SYGVKD. This CDR3 has 14 residues. The CDR3, as DNA: TGTGCCATCAGTGGGACTTCCTACGGTAATGAGCAGTTCTTC. It codes for CAISGTSYGNEQFF.

This rearrangement joins TRBV23-1 to TRBJ1-5, with D tentatively TRBD1 (5 bases). TRBV23-1 is an ORF, and what it does is uncertain. The CDR3 extends over 20 amino acids. V was pared by 7 bases and J by 0 bases, with 28 bases between. The CDR3 bases are TGCGCCAGCATCCCCCCAACGGGGGGACCCAGTCTTTATAGCAATCAGCCCCAGCATTTT. The encoded protein is CASIPPTGGPSLYSNQPQHF.

This clone has a single count. The J gene is TRBJ1-1, the V gene TRBV14; D possibly corresponds to TRBD1 (5 bases). Germline CDR1 is SGHDN and CDR2 is FVKESK. The CDR3 is made up of 14 amino acids. The germline V and J ends were trimmed by 4 bases and 1 base, with 10 bases remaining between them. The CDR3 coding sequence is TGTGCCAGCAGCCTCGGTAGGGGGAACACTGAAGCTTTCTTT. Translation gives CASSLGRGNTEAFF.

The table lists this clone with a count of one. J is TRBJ2-1 and V is TRBV21-1; no check of the table's D call, TRBD2, against the DNA was made. TRBV21-1 is a listed pseudogene. This CDR3 contains 19 residues. The CDR3, as DNA: TGTGCCAGCAGCAAAGTGGCGGGGGGGCCGAGGAGCTCCTACAATGAGCAGTTCTTC. This gives the protein CASSKVAGGPRSSYNEQFF.

The chain has TRBV4-3 and TRBJ2-7; TRBD2 matches at 8 bases. CDR3 length equals 15 residues. Germline loops: CDR1 LGHNA, CDR2 YSLEER. J lost 6 bases, V lost 0 bases, and 7 bases had no gene match. The CDR3 is CASSQDAGGRVEQYF. The CDR3 nucleotides are TGCGCCAGCAGCCAAGATGCGGGAGGAAGGGTCGAGCAGTACTTC.

This clone has only a few counts. This rearrangement joins TRBV2 to TRBJ1-1; D uncertain. From germline, CDR1 is SNHLY and CDR2 FYNNEI. The V end was cut by 7 bases, the J end by 4 bases, with 19 bases between. The CDR3 is 15 residues long. The CDR3 spells CASNNVNQGSTEAFF. The CDR3 DNA follows: TGTGCCAGCAACAACGTCAACCAAGGGAGCACTGAAGCTTTCTTT.

The CDR3 region has the DNA TGTGCCTGGAGCGGGACAGCCCTTAATGAAAAACTGTTTTTT. It yields the protein CAWSGTALNEKLFF. V usage is TRBV30 and J usage is TRBJ1-4; 7 nucleotides agree with TRBD1. Germline V lookup: CDR1 GTSNPN, CDR2 SVGIG (reference sequence). The V and J ends lost 3 bases and 4 bases, in that order; junction bases with no gene match: 5. The CDR3 extends over 14 amino acids.

The V and J genes are TRBV5-1 and TRBJ1-2; 8 bases align to TRBD1. Germline V lookup: CDR1 SGHRS, CDR2 YFSETQ. The CDR3 is made up of 16 amino acids. After removal of 0 bases from V and 6 bases from J, the junction contained 10 bases not matched to a gene. The CDR3 DNA reads as TGCGCCAGCAGCTTGGTCCTGGCAGGGGGCGGTGATGGCTACACCTTC. Translation: CASSLVLAGGGDGYTF.

This clone was seen once. This CDR3 reads CASSLTGGLLLGGYTF. CDR3 nucleotides: TGTGCCAGCAGTCTGACAGGGGGCTTACTCCTTGGGGGCTACACCTTC. The chain employs TRBV28 and TRBJ1-2; 10 bases agree with TRBD1. Germline lookup yields CDR1 MDHEN and CDR2 SYDVKM. This CDR3 contains 16 residues. V was pared by 5 bases and J by 8 bases, with 14 bases of the junction left unmatched.

This clone was counted only a few times. The chain joins TRBV4-2 to TRBJ2-7, with D possibly matching TRBD2 (5 bases). Trimming took off 0 bases at V and 2 bases at J, with 11 bases between the two ends. CDR1 is LGHNA and CDR2 is YNFKEQ in the germline V gene. The CDR3 length is 15 residues. CDR3 nucleotide sequence: TGTGCCAGCAGCCAAGATTCGTCGGGAACCTACGAGCAGTACTTC. It specifies CASSQDSSGTYEQYF.

The chain uses TRBV6-6 and TRBJ2-7; 7 bases are shared with TRBD1. Germline V gene sequence: CDR1 MNHNY, CDR2 SVGAGI (reference sequence). Trimming removed 0 bases from V and 2 bases from J; junction bases left unmatched: 4. The CDR3 is 15 residues long. The CDR3, as DNA: TGTGCCAGCAGTTACTCGTCGGGGACAGCCTACGAGCAGTACTTC. It specifies CASSYSSGTAYEQYF.

The rearrangement uses TRBV10-3 and TRBJ2-1; 7 positions agree with TRBD2. J gave up 6 bases and V 4 bases, and 12 bases lay outside the gene matches. CDR3 size: 16 residues. The germline V gene has CDR1 ENHRY and CDR2 SYGVKD. CDR3 coding DNA: TGTGCCATCAGTGGGCTAGCGGTAAAGGAATCCAATGAGCAGTTCTTC. Translation gives CAISGLAVKESNEQFF.

V gene TRBV6-5 combines with J gene TRBJ2-7; TRBD2 matches at 8 bases. The CDR3 runs to 14 residues. In germline, CDR1 is MNHEY, CDR2 SVGAGI. The J segment lost 3 bases and the V segment lost 8 bases, leaving 9 bases of the junction unmatched. CDR3 in amino acids: CASGFSGAYYEQYF. CDR3 sequence (DNA): TGTGCCAGCGGGTTTAGCGGGGCCTACTACGAGCAGTACTTC.

The chain links TRBV4-3 to TRBJ1-1, with 9 nucleotides matching TRBD1. There are 15 residues in the CDR3. Trimming took 3 bases from V and 2 from J; bases not matched to a gene: 4. Germline-derived CDR1 and CDR2 are LGHNA and YSLEER. The DNA for the CDR3 is TGCGCCAGCAGCCAGAGGACAGGGGTTAACACTGAAGCTTTCTTT. The encoded protein is CASSQRTGVNTEAFF.

The V call is TRBV10-1, the J call TRBJ2-5; perhaps TRBD2 as D (6 bases). Trimming removed 8 bases at V and 7 bases at J, with 17 bases between. The CDR3 loop spans 13 amino acids. Germline V gives CDR1 WNHNN, CDR2 SYGVQD (reference sequence). In DNA form, the CDR3 reads TGCGCCAGCGCCCAGGGCGGGGTCGCGACCCAGTACTTC. Translated: CASAQGGVATQYF.

This chain joins TRBV27 and TRBJ2-2; perhaps TRBD1 as D (7 bases). The CDR3 covers 15 residues. Trimming stripped 8 bases from V and 4 bases from J, with 17 bases between. CDR1 MNHEY and CDR2 SMNVEV come from the germline V gene (reference sequence). In DNA form, the CDR3 reads TGTGCCAGCCAAAGGGGGGACAGTGGCACCGGGGAGCTGTTTTTT. Amino acid sequence: CASQRGDSGTGELFF.

The chain links TRBV6-5 to TRBJ1-2; D is possibly TRBD1 (5 bases). This CDR3 is 13 amino acids long. Trimming took off 5 bases at V and 8 bases at J, with 15 bases between the two ends. Germline V gives CDR1 MNHEY, CDR2 SVGAGI. In DNA form, the CDR3 reads TGTGCCAGCAGTCCCTTCGGGGGGACGGGCTACACCTTC. Translation: CASSPFGGTGYTF.

The genes are TRBV6-5 and TRBJ2-7; a weak D match, TRBD1 (5 bases). Germline CDR1 MNHEY, CDR2 SVGAGI. Trimming took 8 bases from V and 5 from J, leaving 19 bases between them. The CDR3 contains 14 residues. CDR3 loop: CASLNYQGSHEQYF. The CDR3 DNA is TGTGCCAGCCTAAACTACCAGGGTTCCCACGAGCAGTACTTC.

The chain has TRBV27 and TRBJ2-3; D ambiguous. Trimming left V 5 bases short and J 0 bases short, with 9 bases between. This CDR3 has 14 amino acids. CDR1 is MNHEY, CDR2 SMNVEV, per germline (reference sequence). The CDR3 region has the DNA TGTGCCAGCAGTCCCCGGTCGAGCACAGATACGCAGTATTTT. Its protein is CASSPRSSTDTQYF.